This T cell receptor beta chain was recovered during a study of response to subunit inactivated influenza vaccine. Study-level points and caveats: Authors proposed each seasonal influenza vaccination draws in few new T cells.

After removal of 2 bases from V and 3 bases from J, the junction contained 10 bases not matched to a gene. The germline V gene encodes CDR1 SGHAT and CDR2 FQNNGV. The CDR3 extends over 19 amino acids. This clonotype was seen a handful of times. Its antigen is currently unknown. Via MiXCR, TCRdb re-called the RT-PCR reads, giving one row per CDR3 protein. The table lists about 620,000 distinct CDR3 sequences, approximately 12% of them singletons. The rearrangement uses TRBV11-2 and TRBJ2-1, with 13 nucleotides matching TRBD2. The sequence came from a man in his fifties or sixties who received an inactivated influenza vaccine. The source material was PBMCs from blood, sampled on the day of vaccination. CDR3 residues: CASSLQRLAGGKNYNEQFF. In nucleotides, the CDR3 is TGTGCCAGCAGCTTACAAAGACTAGCGGGGGGCAAAAACTACAATGAGCAGTTCTTC.